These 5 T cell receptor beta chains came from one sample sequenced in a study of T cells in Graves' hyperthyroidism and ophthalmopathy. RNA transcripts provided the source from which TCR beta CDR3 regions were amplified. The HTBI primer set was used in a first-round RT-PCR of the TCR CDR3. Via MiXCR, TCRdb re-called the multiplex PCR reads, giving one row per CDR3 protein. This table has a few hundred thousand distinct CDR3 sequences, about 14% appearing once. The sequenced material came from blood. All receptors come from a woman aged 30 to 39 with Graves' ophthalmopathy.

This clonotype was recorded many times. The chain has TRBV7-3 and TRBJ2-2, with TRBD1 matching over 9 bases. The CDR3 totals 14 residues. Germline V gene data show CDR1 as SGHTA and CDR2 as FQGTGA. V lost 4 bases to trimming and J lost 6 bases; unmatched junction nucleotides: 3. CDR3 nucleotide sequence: TGTGCCAGCAGCTCGGGACAGGGTGCCGGGGAGCTGTTTTTT. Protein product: CASSSGQGAGELFF.

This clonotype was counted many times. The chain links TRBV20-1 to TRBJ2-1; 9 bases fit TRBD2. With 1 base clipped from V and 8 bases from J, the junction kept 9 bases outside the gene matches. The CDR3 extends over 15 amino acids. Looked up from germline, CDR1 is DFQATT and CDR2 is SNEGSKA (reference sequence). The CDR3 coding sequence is TGCAGTGCTAGAGGCTCGCGGGGGGGCAACTATGAGCAGTTCTTC. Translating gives CSARGSRGGNYEQFF.

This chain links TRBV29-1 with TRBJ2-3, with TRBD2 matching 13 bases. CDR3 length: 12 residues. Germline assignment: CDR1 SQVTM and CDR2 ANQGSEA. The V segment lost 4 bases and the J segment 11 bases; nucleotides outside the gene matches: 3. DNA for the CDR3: TGCAGCGTTGCACTAGCGGGGGGGATGCAGTATTTT. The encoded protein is CSVALAGGMQYF.

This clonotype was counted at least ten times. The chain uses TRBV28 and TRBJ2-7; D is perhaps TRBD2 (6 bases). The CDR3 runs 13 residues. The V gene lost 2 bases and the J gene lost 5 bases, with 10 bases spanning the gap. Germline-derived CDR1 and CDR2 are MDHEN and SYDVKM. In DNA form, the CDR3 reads TGTGCCAGCAGTTTACTAGCGCTCAACGAGCAGTACTTC. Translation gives CASSLLALNEQYF. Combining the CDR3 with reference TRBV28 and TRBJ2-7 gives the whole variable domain DVKVTQSSRYLVKRTGEKVFLECVQDMDHENMFWYRQDPGLGLRLIYFSYDVKMKEKGDIPEGYSVSREKKERFSLILESASTNQTSMYLCASSLLALNEQYFGPGTRLTVT.

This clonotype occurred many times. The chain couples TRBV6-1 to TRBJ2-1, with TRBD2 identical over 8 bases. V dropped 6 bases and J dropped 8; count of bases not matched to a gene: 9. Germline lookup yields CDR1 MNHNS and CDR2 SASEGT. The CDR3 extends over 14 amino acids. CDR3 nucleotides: TGTGCCAGCAGAGCGGGGGAGGGCGGGGATGAGCAGTTCTTC. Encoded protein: CASRAGEGGDEQFF.